This T cell receptor (beta chain) was identified during a study of T cell responses to AZD1222 COVID-19 vaccine. Whole-study results and caveats: Vaccine-associated CD4 TCRs spanned spike, dominant at 160-218 and 743-854. Donors in the cohort were predominantly white British and more often female, and clonal diversity was possibly underestimated. Scientists sampled the repertoires only once the peak T cell response had passed.

Sequenced by immunoSEQ multiplex PCR; TCRdb stores in-frame clones only, minus some. In the table there are about 84,000 clones, approximately 85% of which are singletons. The length of the CDR3 is 13 residues. Germline CDR1 reads ENHRY; CDR2 reads SYGVKD. V dropped 0 bases and J dropped 9 bases, with 9 bases sitting between them. This clone was seen a handful of times. Its antigen is as yet unknown. The rearrangement links TRBV10-3 to TRBJ2-1; no clear D gene. The TCR was taken from an adult who received the AZD1222 COVID-19 vaccine. This specimen consisted of peripheral blood, obtained 28 days after the second AZD1222 dose. The DNA for the CDR3 is TGTGCCATCAGTGAGTCGTTGGATAGTGAGCAGTTCTTC. This gives the protein CAISESLDSEQFF.